At least ten counts were recorded for the clone carrying this T cell receptor beta chain. What it binds is unknown. Assembly of TCR beta libraries relied on iRepertoire HTBI primers together with Arm-PCR of CDR3 regions. TCRdb reprocessed the multiplex PCR reads via MiXCR and lists one record per CDR3 protein. The table records hundreds of thousands of distinct CDR3 sequences, roughly 22% of them present only once. This sample stems from a study of regulatory T cells in long-lasting Graves disease. Study outcomes and limitations: Peripheral blood was the sole material, not thyroid tissue. The number of shared public clonotypes was higher in persistent patients (about 2,700) than new patients (966).

Germline V CDR1 and CDR2: MDHEN, SYDVKM. This CDR3 is 12 amino acids long. V lost 6 bases and J lost 7, with 12 bases in between. As to time point: persistent/refractory GD, antithyroid drugs over 5 years with positive TRAb. PBMCs provided the RNA from which the TCR library was made. An endocrinology department in Xi'an, China, recruited the patients. The rearrangement uses TRBV28 and TRBJ1-1, with D perhaps TRBD1 (5 bases). Specimen: peripheral blood mononuclear cells (PBMCs), collected when the disease was refractory, from a patient treated with antithyroid drugs. This receptor was obtained from a female donor with Graves disease. The CDR3 is CASRTFGGEAFF. The CDR3 DNA is TGTGCCAGCAGGACTTTCGGGGGTGAAGCTTTCTTT.